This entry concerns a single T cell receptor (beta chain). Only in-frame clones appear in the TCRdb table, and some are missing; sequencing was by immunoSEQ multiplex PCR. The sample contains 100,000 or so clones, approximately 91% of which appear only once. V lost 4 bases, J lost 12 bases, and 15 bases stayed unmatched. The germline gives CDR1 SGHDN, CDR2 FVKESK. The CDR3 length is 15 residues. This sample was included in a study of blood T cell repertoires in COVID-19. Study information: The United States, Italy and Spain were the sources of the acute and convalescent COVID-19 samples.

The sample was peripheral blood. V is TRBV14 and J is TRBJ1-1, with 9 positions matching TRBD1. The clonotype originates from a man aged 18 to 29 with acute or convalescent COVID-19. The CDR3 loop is CASSRWHPGQGETFF. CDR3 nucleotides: TGTGCCAGCAGCCGGTGGCATCCGGGACAGGGTGAGACTTTCTTT. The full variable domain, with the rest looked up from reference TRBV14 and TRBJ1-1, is EAGVTQFPSHSVIEKGQTVTLRCDPISGHDNLYWYRRVMGKEIKFLLHFVKESKQDESGMPNNRFLAERTGGTYSTLKVQPAELEDSGVYFCASSRWHPGQGETFFGQGTRLTVV.